Detailed here is one T cell receptor (beta chain). Other DNA sequences in the same sample also yield this CDR3. With 60 Vbeta and 13 Jbeta primers, the PCR was carried out. The table came from immunoSEQ multiplex PCR; TCRdb's copy has only in-frame clones and leaves some out. The sample consists of around 200,000 clones, 80% of them appearing once. This sample was included in a study of cytomegalovirus exposure and HLA in healthy donors. Germline V gene data show CDR1 as SGHRS and CDR2 as YFSETQ. Trimming cost V 1 base and J 7 bases; bases outside gene matches: 11. CDR3 length: 17 amino acids. The sequence came from a boy under 18 in good health and CMV-seronegative. The sequenced sample was PBMCs. The V and J genes are TRBV5-1 and TRBJ2-6; 7 positions agree with TRBD1. The CDR3 is CASSLPSTGIGANVLTF. The CDR3 region has the DNA TGCGCCAGCAGCTTGCCCTCGACAGGGATCGGAGCCAACGTCCTGACTTTC.